The sequence of this TCR beta chain was determined in a study of blood T cell repertoires in COVID-19. This CDR3 has 15 residues. Germline CDR1 reads SGHRS; CDR2 reads YFSETQ. The V end was cut by 1 base, the J end by 4 bases, with 14 bases between. TCRdb's copy holds only in-frame clones and misses some; the assay was immunoSEQ multiplex PCR. The repertoire holds more than 250,000 clones, almost 85% seen once, with around 5.5% in the top ten. The gene calls are TRBV5-1 and TRBJ2-5; weak D call: TRBD1 (7 bases). The source material was peripheral blood. This clonotype was obtained from a man aged 50 to 60 with active or convalescent COVID-19. The CDR3 coding sequence is TGCGCCAGCAGCTTGCAGGGGGACTCAAGAGAGACCCAGTACTTC. Encoded protein: CASSLQGDSRETQYF.